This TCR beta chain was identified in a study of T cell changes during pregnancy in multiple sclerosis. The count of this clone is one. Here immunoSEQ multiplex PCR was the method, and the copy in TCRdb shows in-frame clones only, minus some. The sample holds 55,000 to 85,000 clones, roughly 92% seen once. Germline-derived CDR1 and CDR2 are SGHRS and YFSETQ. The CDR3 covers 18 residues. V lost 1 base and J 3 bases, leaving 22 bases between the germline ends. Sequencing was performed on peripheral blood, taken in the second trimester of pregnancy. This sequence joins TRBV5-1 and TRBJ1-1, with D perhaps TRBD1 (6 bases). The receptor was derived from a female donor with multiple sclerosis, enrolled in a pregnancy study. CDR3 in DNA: TGCGCCAGCAGCTTGCGAGGGACACCTACGAGAGGGGACACTGAAGCTTTCTTT. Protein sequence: CASSLRGTPTRGDTEAFF.